This T cell receptor (beta chain) emerged from a study of shared clonotypes between healthy human individuals. Only in-frame clones appear in the TCRdb table, and some are missing; sequencing was by immunoSEQ multiplex PCR. The data hold about 2.4 million clones, with over 85% observed a single time. This clone was observed a few times. Germline V CDR1 and CDR2: SNHLY, FYNNEI. There are 14 residues in the CDR3. Trimming cost V 4 bases and J 2 bases, with 9 bases left between them. Specimen: naive CD4+ T cells from PBMCs. Subset described: CD45RA+ positively selected. This receptor was taken from a young man in good health. Some clones in this sample may be carry-over from other donors' samples. The rearrangement uses TRBV2 and TRBJ1-5; a possible D gene is TRBD1 (5 bases). In DNA, the CDR3 is TGTGCCAGCAGTGCCGAACAGGGCAATCAGCCCCAGCATTTT. This sequence encodes CASSAEQGNQPQHF.